This is a list of T cell receptor beta chains from one sample in a study of follicular helper T cells after annual influenza vaccination. Generated by immunoSEQ multiplex PCR, the TCRdb table keeps only in-frame clones and is missing some. The sample comprises over a hundred clones, around 86% of which are singletons, and less than 8.5% rests with the top ten. Here the sequenced sample was CXCR5+ CD38+ circulating T follicular helper cells from blood, taken on the day of influenza vaccination. These receptors were obtained from an adult who received the influenza vaccine. The CDR3 runs from the conserved cysteine through the conserved F or W. The D gene is left open where the match is weak. Clone size, where shown, is once, few, many, or a class for clones that have expanded.

13 | NA | TRBJ2-3 | TRBV28 | NA | CASSLSDTDTQYF | TGTGCCAGCAGTTTATCCGACACAGATACGCAGTATTTT
14 | TRBD1 | TRBJ1-1 | TRBV4-1 | NA | CASSREDRAAEAFF | TGCGCCAGCAGCCGAGAGGACAGGGCCGCTGAAGCTTTCTTT
12 | NA | TRBJ2-1 | TRBV15 | NA | CATTADFNEQFF | TGTGCCACAACGGCCGACTTCAATGAGCAGTTCTTC
15 | NA | TRBJ1-4 | TRBV5-1 | NA | CASSLLGKVNEKLFF | TGCGCCAGCAGCTTGCTGGGGAAGGTTAATGAAAAACTGTTTTTT
15 | TRBD2 | TRBJ2-1 | TRBV27 | NA | CASRTSGATYNEQFF | TGTGCCAGCAGAACTAGCGGAGCCACCTACAATGAGCAGTTCTTC
15 | TRBD2 | TRBJ2-1 | TRBV7-2 | NA | CASGQRGSSYNEQFF | TGTGCCAGCGGGCAGCGGGGGTCCTCCTACAATGAGCAGTTCTTC
14 | NA | TRBJ2-1 | TRBV6-1 | NA | CASSEGLLRNEQFF | TGTGCCAGCAGTGAAGGATTACTGCGCAATGAGCAGTTCTTC
15 | NA | TRBJ1-1 | TRBV11-3 | once | CASSLSVRGNTEAFF | TGTGCCAGCAGCTTATCAGTGCGGGGGAACACTGAAGCTTTCTTT
16 | TRBD2 | TRBJ2-3 | TRBV27 | NA | CASSLRSGGRLDTQYF | TGTGCCAGCAGTTTACGTTCAGGCGGGAGGTTAGATACGCAGTATTTT
14 | NA | TRBJ1-3 | TRBV29-1 | NA | CSVTRDKTGNTIYF | TGCAGCGTCACCCGGGACAAAACTGGAAACACCATATATTTT
14 | TRBD1 | TRBJ2-1 | TRBV6-5 | NA | CASRTGTSYNEQFF | TGTGCCAGCAGGACAGGGACCTCCTACAATGAGCAGTTCTTC